These T cell receptor beta chains were read from a single sample in a study of cytomegalovirus exposure and HLA in healthy donors. Method: immunoSEQ multiplex PCR; TCRdb's copy keeps in-frame clones and lacks some. The sample has about 120,000 clones; approximately 9.4% are singletons. Specimen: PBMCs. Every receptor here comes from a man younger than 45 in good health and CMV-seronegative. Both conserved end residues are part of each CDR3. A D gene is named only where the DNA matches it firmly. The size entry is marked missing in some rows and otherwise reads once, few, many or a size class.

>TRBJ2-3|TRBD1|TRBV5-1|NA
CASSRGQGATDTQYF
TGCGCCAGCAGTAGGGGACAGGGGGCAACAGATACGCAGTATTTT
>TRBJ2-7|NA|TRBV10-2|few
CASSEGQLVEQYF
TGCGCCAGCAGCGAAGGACAGTTGGTCGAGCAGTACTTC
>TRBJ2-3|TRBD2|TRBV27|NA
CASSGGLAGRTDTQYF
TGTGCCAGCAGTGGAGGACTAGCGGGTAGAACAGATACGCAGTATTTT
>TRBJ2-1|TRBD2|TRBV6-4|few
CASSDGTSGDYNEQFF
TGTGCCAGCAGTGACGGGACTAGCGGAGATTACAATGAGCAGTTCTTC
>TRBJ2-1|TRBD2|TRBV30|few
CAWSAGTSGGIDEQFF
TGTGCCTGGAGCGCAGGGACTAGCGGGGGTATCGATGAGCAGTTCTTC
>TRBJ2-7|TRBD1|TRBV7-3|few
CASSSGTGGAQYF
TGTGCCAGCAGCTCGGGGACAGGGGGCGCGCAGTACTTC
>TRBJ2-7|NA|TRBV10-3|NA
CAISESSRGRGEQYF
TGTGCCATCAGTGAGTCGAGCAGGGGAAGGGGCGAGCAGTACTTC
>TRBJ2-3|TRBD2|TRBV7-6|NA
CATQPGSGGAADTQYF
TGTGCCACCCAACCTGGAAGCGGGGGGGCCGCGGATACGCAGTATTTT
>TRBJ1-1|NA|TRBV30|NA
CAWSVGLKGTEAFF
TGTGCCTGGAGTGTGGGGCTCAAAGGGACTGAAGCTTTCTTT
>TRBJ2-2|TRBD1|TRBV5-1|NA
CASSWGTGLTGELFF
TGCGCCAGCAGCTGGGGGACAGGACTGACGGGGGAGCTGTTTTTT
>TRBJ2-7|NA|TRBV7-6|NA
CASSSAWGNEQYF
TGTGCCAGCAGCTCCGCTTGGGGCAACGAGCAGTACTTC
>TRBJ2-1|TRBD1|TRBV7-3|NA
CASSLIPSRTGPTYNEQFF
TGTGCCAGCAGCTTAATCCCCTCCCGGACAGGACCTACCTACAATGAGCAGTTCTTC
>TRBJ1-2|NA|TRBV6-6|NA
CASSRPDRTRNGYTF
TGTGCCAGCAGCCGTCCAGACAGAACGCGGAATGGCTACACCTTC
>TRBJ1-1|NA|TRBV4-1|NA
CASSQERRILTEAFF
TGCGCCAGCAGCCAAGAAAGGCGGATCCTCACTGAAGCTTTCTTT
>TRBJ2-5|TRBD2|TRBV7-9|few
CASSYGTSGSDETQYF
TGTGCCAGCAGCTACGGGACTAGCGGCTCCGATGAGACCCAGTACTTC
>TRBJ1-4|NA|TRBV7-2|NA
CASSSRDNNEKLFF
TGTGCCAGCAGCAGCCGGGATAATAATGAAAAACTGTTTTTT
>TRBJ1-5|TRBD1|TRBV28|NA
CASVGTGVRGDNQPQHF
TGTGCCAGCGTCGGGACAGGGGTCCGCGGGGACAATCAGCCCCAGCATTTT
>TRBJ1-1|TRBD1|TRBV4-1|few
CASSQDFQQGGLGAFF
TGCGCCAGCAGCCAAGATTTCCAACAGGGGGGATTGGGAGCTTTCTTT
>TRBJ2-5|NA|TRBV19|once
CASSRAPRETQYF
TGTGCCAGTAGTAGGGCCCCTCGGGAGACCCAGTACTTC
>TRBJ2-3|NA|TRBV30|few
CACNTGWASTDTQYF
TGTGCCTGCAATACAGGATGGGCTAGCACAGATACGCAGTATTTT
>TRBJ2-1|TRBD2|TRBV20-1|few
CSAETSPEQFF
TGCAGTGCTGAGACTAGCCCCGAGCAGTTCTTC
>TRBJ2-7|TRBD1|TRBV28|NA
CASRGRDSAHYEQYF
TGTGCCAGCAGGGGTCGGGACAGTGCCCACTACGAGCAGTACTTC
>TRBJ1-5|NA|TRBV19|few
CASSNMYQPQHF
TGTGCCAGTAGTAATATGTATCAGCCCCAGCATTTT
>TRBJ2-1|TRBD2|TRBV13|NA
CASSLGGRGHNEQFF
TGTGCCAGCAGCTTAGGCGGGAGGGGCCACAATGAGCAGTTCTTC
>TRBJ2-1|NA|TRBV4-1|NA
CASSPGGGAYNEQFF
TGCGCCAGCAGCCCCGGGGGAGGCGCCTACAATGAGCAGTTCTTC
>TRBJ2-3|TRBD2|TRBV4-3|many
CASSQASGGHTDTQYF
TGCGCCAGCAGCCAAGCTAGCGGGGGCCACACAGATACGCAGTATTTT
>TRBJ1-4|TRBD1|TRBV4-1|few
CASSRAPGTGDGVNEKLFF
TGCGCCAGCAGCCGAGCCCCCGGGACAGGGGATGGGGTTAATGAAAAACTGTTTTTT
>TRBJ2-6|NA|TRBV6-1|NA
CASRDGGWANVLTF
TGTGCCAGCAGGGACGGGGGATGGGCCAACGTCCTGACTTTC
>TRBJ2-7|NA|TRBV20-1|few
CSARDFYEQYF
TGCAGTGCTAGGGACTTTTACGAGCAGTACTTC
>TRBJ2-5|TRBD2|TRBV18|NA
CASSTSAAGPFETQYF
TGTGCCAGCTCTACCTCAGCAGCGGGACCTTTTGAGACCCAGTACTTC
>TRBJ2-7|TRBD1|TRBV6-5|few
CAAGETGPYEQYF
TGTGCCGCAGGGGAGACAGGGCCCTACGAGCAGTACTTC
>TRBJ1-5|NA|TRBV2|NA
CASSEVQGNSNQPQHF
TGTGCCAGCAGTGAAGTCCAGGGGAATAGCAATCAGCCCCAGCATTTT
>TRBJ2-7|TRBD1|TRBV30|few
CAWSTGDFYEQYF
TGTGCCTGGAGTACAGGGGATTTTTACGAGCAGTACTTC
>TRBJ2-7|TRBD2|TRBV5-1|few
CASSERGSYEQYF
TGCGCCAGCAGCGAGCGGGGTTCCTACGAGCAGTACTTC
>TRBJ1-3|NA|TRBV9|few
CASSRRGTGNTIYF
TGTGCCAGCAGCAGGCGGGGGACTGGAAACACCATATATTTT
>TRBJ2-7|NA|TRBV7-9|NA
CASSFPGYEQYF
TGTGCCAGCAGCTTCCCAGGGTACGAGCAGTACTTC
>TRBJ2-2|NA|TRBV30|NA
CAWSSGTLNTGELFF
TGTGCCTGGAGCTCCGGGACTCTGAACACCGGGGAGCTGTTTTTT
>TRBJ2-5|NA|TRBV27|NA
CASSQWTAQETQYF
TGTGCCAGCAGTCAATGGACAGCCCAAGAGACCCAGTACTTC
>TRBJ2-5|NA|TRBV7-8|NA
CASSLRAQGETQYF
TGTGCCAGCAGCTTACGTGCGCAGGGAGAGACCCAGTACTTC
>TRBJ1-1|NA|TRBV18|NA
CASSPLGQTTEAFF
TGTGCCAGCTCACCACTTGGACAGACCACTGAAGCTTTCTTT
>TRBJ2-7|TRBD2|TRBV5-1|NA
CASRTSGSSYEQYF
TGCGCCAGTAGAACTAGCGGGAGCTCCTACGAGCAGTACTTC